Included here is one TCR beta chain sequence, with context. The antigen is unknown. The data were taken from a study of blood T cells in healthy people across ages. The study's findings and limits: Donor CMV status, an unknown factor, possibly confounded changes in expanded clonotypes.

For the second PCR, which ran for 7 to 11 cycles, a sample-barcoded 5' primer and a J-beta primer mix were used. A template-switch adaptor with 12 random nucleotides tagged each cDNA molecule. CDR3-containing paired-end reads numbered at least 2.5 million in each sample. TCRdb processed the 5' RACE reads anew with MiXCR; each CDR3 protein has one entry. The top ten clones hold 23% of a sample with 1.8 million or so distinct CDR3 sequences, about two fifths of them seen once. Healthy Caucasian individuals from Russia aged about 6 to 90 served as donors. The clonotype comes from a human donor in good health. The sequencing input was blood.

The CDR3, as DNA: TGCAGCGTTGATGACAGGGGTTACGAGCAGTACTTC. This encodes CSVDDRGYEQYF. The chain recombines TRBV29-1 with TRBJ2-7; 8 nucleotides line up with TRBD1. J gave up 4 bases and V 3 bases, and 2 bases lay outside the gene matches. CDR1 is SQVTM and CDR2 is ANQGSEA in the germline V gene. This CDR3 has 12 amino acids.